This T cell receptor (beta chain) is drawn from a study of CD8 T cells in Susac syndrome. The germline V gene encodes CDR1 LGHDT and CDR2 YNNKEL (reference sequence). The V end was cut by 6 bases, the J end by 1 base, with 12 bases between. The CDR3 runs to 14 residues. Reverse transcription of about 0.45 to 1 ug RNA used random hexamers. TCRdb analysed the immunoSEQ multiplex PCR reads with MiXCR anew, one entry per CDR3 protein. The sample comprises 200,000 or so distinct CDR3 sequences, around 95% of which are singletons, and roughly 0.095% rests with the top ten. The sequenced material came from CD4+ T cells from PBMCs. This TCR was recovered from a human donor with multiple sclerosis. The V gene is TRBV3-1, the J gene TRBJ1-1; possibly TRBD1 for D (6 bases). The DNA of the CDR3 is TGTGCCAGCAGACCCTACAGGGAGAACACTGAAGCTTTCTTT. Translated: CASRPYRENTEAFF.